The present T cell receptor beta chain was sequenced within a study of OX40 agonist ivuxolimab in advanced cancers. Sequencing used immunoSEQ multiplex PCR; TCRdb keeps in-frame clones, though not all of them. The repertoire holds 65,000 to 95,000 clones, with over 85% as singletons. This CDR3 region has 14 residues. CDR1 is SGDLS and CDR2 is YYNGEE in the germline V gene. The ends were cut back, 6 bases at V and 3 bases at J, with 13 bases in the middle. Whole-study findings and limits: CD8+ T cells (on average) carried more expanded clones than CD4+ T cells. Partial responders dosed at 0.1-3.0 mg/kg displayed clonal expansion ranking among the lowest.

Points on this clone: The target antigen is unknown.

Material: CD4+ or CD8+ T cells sorted from blood, obtained in a trial of the OX40 agonist ivuxolimab. This sequence joins TRBV9 and TRBJ1-3, with D possibly being TRBD1 (5 bases). This sequence was found in an adult with an advanced solid tumor such as melanoma, head and neck, liver or kidney cancer. The CDR3 here is CASTSGGDGNTIYF. For the CDR3, the DNA is TGTGCCAGCACCTCGGGGGGTGATGGAAACACCATATATTTT.